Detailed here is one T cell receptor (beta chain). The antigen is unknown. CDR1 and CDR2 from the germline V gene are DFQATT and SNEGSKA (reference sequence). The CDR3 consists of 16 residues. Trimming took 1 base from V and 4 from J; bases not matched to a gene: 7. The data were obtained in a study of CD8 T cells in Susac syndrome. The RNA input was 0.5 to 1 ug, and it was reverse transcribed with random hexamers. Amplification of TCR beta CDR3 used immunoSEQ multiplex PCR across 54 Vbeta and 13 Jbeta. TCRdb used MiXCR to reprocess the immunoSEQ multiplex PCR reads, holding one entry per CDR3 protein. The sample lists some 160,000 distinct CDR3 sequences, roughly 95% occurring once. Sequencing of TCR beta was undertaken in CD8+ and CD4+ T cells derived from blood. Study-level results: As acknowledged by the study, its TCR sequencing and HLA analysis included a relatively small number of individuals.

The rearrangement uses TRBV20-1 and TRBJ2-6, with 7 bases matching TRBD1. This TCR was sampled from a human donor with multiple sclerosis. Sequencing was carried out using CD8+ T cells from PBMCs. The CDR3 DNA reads TGCAGTGCTAGAGGCCATGACAGGGTCGGGGCCAACGTCCTGACTTTC. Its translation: CSARGHDRVGANVLTF.